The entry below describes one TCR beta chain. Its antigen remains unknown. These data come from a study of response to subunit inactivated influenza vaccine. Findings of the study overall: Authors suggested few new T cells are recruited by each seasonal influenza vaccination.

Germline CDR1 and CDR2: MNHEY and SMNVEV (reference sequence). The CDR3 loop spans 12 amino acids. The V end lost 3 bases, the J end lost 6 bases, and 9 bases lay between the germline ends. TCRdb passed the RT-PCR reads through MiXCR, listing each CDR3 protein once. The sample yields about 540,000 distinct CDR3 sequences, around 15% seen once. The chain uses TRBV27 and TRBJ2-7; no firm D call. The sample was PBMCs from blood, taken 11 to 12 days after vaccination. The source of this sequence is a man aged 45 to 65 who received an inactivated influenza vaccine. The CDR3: CASSFWGSEQYF. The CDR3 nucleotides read TGTGCCAGCAGTTTCTGGGGTAGCGAGCAGTACTTC.